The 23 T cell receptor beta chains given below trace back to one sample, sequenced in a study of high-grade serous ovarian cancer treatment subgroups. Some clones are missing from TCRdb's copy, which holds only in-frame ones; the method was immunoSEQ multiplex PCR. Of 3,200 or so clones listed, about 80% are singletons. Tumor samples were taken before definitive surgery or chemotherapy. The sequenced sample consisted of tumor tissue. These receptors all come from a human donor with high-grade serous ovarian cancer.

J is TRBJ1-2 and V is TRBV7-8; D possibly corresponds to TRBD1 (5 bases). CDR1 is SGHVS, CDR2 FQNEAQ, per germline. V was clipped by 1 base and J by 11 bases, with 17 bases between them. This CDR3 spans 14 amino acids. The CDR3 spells CASSLVGGAEAYTF. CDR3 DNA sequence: TGTGCCAGCAGCTTAGTCGGGGGTGCGGAGGCGTACACCTTC.

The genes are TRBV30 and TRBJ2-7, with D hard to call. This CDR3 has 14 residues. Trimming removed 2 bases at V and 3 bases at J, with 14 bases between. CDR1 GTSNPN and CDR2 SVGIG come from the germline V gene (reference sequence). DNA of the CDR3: TGTGCCTGGAGTTCACCTACGGGTTTCTACGAGCAGTACTTC. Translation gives CAWSSPTGFYEQYF.

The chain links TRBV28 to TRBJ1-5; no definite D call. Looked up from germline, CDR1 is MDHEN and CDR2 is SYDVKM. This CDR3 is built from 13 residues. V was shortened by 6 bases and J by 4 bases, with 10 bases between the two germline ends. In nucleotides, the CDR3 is TGTGCCAGCAGGGTGGACTGGAATCAGCCCCAGCATTTT. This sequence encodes CASRVDWNQPQHF.

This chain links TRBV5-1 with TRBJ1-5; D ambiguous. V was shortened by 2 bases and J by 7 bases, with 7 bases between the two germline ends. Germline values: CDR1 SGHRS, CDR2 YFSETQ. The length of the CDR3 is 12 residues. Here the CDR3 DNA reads TGCGCCAGCAGCTTATCGGGGCAGCCCCAGCATTTT. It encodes CASSLSGQPQHF.

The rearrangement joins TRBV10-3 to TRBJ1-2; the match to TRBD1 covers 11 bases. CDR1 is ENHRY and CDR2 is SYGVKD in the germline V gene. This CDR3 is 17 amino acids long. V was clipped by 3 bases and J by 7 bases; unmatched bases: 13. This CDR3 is CAISDPGQGERRGGYTF. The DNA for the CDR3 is TGTGCCATCAGTGATCCGGGACAGGGGGAAAGGAGAGGTGGCTACACCTTC.

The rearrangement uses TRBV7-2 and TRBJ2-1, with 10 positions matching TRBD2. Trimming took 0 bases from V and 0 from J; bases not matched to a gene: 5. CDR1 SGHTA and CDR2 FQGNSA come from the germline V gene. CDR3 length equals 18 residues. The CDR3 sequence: CASSLAAGGPRSYNEQFF. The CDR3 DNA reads TGTGCCAGCAGCTTAGCAGCGGGAGGGCCTCGCTCCTACAATGAGCAGTTCTTC.

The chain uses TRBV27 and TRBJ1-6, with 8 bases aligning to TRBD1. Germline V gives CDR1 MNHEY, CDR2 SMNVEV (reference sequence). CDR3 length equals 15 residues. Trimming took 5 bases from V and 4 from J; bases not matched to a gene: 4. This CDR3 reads CASSDRGPYNSPLHF. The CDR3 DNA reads TGTGCCAGCAGTGACAGGGGTCCTTATAATTCACCCCTCCACTTT.

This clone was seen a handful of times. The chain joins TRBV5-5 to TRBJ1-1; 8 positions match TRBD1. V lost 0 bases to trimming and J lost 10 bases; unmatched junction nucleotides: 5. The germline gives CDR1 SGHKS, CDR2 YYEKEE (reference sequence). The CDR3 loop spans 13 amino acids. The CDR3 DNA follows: TGTGCCAGCAGCTTGGGACCCGGGACAGGAGCTTTCTTT. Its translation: CASSLGPGTGAFF.

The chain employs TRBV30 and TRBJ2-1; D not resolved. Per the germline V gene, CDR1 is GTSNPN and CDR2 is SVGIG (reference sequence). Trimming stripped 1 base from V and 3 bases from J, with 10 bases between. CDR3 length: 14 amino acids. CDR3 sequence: CAWSGMASYNEQFF. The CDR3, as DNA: TGTGCCTGGAGTGGGATGGCTAGCTACAATGAGCAGTTCTTC.

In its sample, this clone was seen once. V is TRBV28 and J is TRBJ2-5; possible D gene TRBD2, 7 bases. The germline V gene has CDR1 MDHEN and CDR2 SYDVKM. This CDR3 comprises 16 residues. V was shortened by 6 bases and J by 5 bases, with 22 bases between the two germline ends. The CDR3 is CASSTPVGGLGETQYF. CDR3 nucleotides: TGTGCCAGCAGCACCCCCGTCGGGGGGCTCGGGGAGACCCAGTACTTC.

CDR3 amino acids: CASSEALLLKQAFF. DNA for the CDR3: TGTGCCAGCAGTGAAGCGCTTCTTTTAAAACAAGCTTTCTTT. This chain joins TRBV2 and TRBJ1-1; D is unresolved. CDR1 and CDR2 (germline): SNHLY, FYNNEI. Trimming left V 0 bases short and J 9 bases short, with 14 bases between. The length of the CDR3 is 14 residues.

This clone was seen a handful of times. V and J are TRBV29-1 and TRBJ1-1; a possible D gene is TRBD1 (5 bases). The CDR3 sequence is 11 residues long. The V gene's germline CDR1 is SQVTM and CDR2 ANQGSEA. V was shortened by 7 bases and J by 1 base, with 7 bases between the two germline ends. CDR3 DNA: TGCAGCGCCGGACAGAACACTGAAGCTTTCTTT. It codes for CSAGQNTEAFF. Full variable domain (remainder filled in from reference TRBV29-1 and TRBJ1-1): SAVISQKPSRDICQRGTSLTIQCQVDSQVTMMFWYRQQPGQSLTLIATANQGSEATYESGFVIDKFPISRPNLTFSTLTVSNMSPEDSSIYLCSAGQNTEAFFGQGTRLTVV.

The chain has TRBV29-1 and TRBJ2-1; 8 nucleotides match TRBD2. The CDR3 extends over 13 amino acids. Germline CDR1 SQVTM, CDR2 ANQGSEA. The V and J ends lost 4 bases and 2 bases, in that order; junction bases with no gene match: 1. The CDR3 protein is CSVVGLAYNEQFF. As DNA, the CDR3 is TGCAGCGTTGTGGGACTAGCCTACAATGAGCAGTTCTTC.

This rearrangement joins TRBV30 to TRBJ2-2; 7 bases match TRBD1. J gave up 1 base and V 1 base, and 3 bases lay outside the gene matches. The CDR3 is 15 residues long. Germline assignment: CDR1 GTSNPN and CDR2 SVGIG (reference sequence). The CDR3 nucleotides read TGTGCCTGGAGTGCGGACAGGATGAACACCGGGGAGCTGTTTTTT. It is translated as CAWSADRMNTGELFF.

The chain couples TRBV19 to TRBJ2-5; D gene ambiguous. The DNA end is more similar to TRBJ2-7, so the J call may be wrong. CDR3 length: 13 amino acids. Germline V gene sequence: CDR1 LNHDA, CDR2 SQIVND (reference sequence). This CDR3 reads CASIRENPYEQYF. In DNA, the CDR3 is TGTGCCAGTATAAGGGAAAACCCCTACGAGCAGTACTTC.

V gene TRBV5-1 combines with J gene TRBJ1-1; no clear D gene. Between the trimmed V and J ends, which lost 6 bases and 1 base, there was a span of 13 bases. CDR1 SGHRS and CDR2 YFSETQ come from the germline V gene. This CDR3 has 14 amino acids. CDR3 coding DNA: TGCGCCAGCAACCCCCAGACGGCGAACACTGAAGCTTTCTTT. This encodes CASNPQTANTEAFF.

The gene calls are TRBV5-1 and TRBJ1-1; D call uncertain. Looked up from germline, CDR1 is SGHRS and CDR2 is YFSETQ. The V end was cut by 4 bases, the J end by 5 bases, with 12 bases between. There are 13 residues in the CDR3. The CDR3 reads CASSPLIDTEAFF. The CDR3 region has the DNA TGCGCCAGCAGCCCCCTTATCGATACTGAAGCTTTCTTT.

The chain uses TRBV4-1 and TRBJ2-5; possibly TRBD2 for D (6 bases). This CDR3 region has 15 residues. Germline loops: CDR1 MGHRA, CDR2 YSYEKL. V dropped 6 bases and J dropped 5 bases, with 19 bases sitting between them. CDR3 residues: CASSPPSSVVETQYF. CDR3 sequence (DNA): TGCGCCAGCAGTCCACCTTCTAGCGTCGTTGAGACCCAGTACTTC.

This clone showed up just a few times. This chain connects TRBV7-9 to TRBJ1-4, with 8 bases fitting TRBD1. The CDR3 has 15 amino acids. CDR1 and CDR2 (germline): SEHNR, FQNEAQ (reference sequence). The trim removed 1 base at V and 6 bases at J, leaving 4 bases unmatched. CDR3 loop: CASSLGDRGDEKLFF. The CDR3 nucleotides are TGTGCCAGCAGCTTAGGAGACAGGGGAGATGAAAAACTGTTTTTT. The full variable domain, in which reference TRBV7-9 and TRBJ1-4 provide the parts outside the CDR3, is DTGVSQNPRHKITKRGQNVTFRCDPISEHNRLYWYRQTLGQGPEFLTYFQNEAQLEKSRLLSDRFSAERPKGSFSTLEIQRTEQGDSAMYLCASSLGDRGDEKLFFGSGTQLSVL.

This CDR3 reads CASSPRFLETQYF. DNA of the CDR3: TGTGCCAGCAGTCCCAGGTTTCTGGAGACCCAGTACTTC. This chain connects TRBV28 to TRBJ2-5; the D is unclear. Germline V gene data show CDR1 as MDHEN and CDR2 as SYDVKM. The CDR3 runs to 13 residues. The V and J ends lost 5 bases and 5 bases respectively, with 12 bases between them. Full variable domain (missing parts from reference TRBV28 and TRBJ2-5): DVKVTQSSRYLVKRTGEKVFLECVQDMDHENMFWYRQDPGLGLRLIYFSYDVKMKEKGDIPEGYSVSREKKERFSLILESASTNQTSMYLCASSPRFLETQYFGPGTRLLVL.

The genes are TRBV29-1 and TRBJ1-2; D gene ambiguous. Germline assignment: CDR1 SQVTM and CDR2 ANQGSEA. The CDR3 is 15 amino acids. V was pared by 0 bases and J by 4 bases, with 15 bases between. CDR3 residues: CSVEDLGDTGYGYTF. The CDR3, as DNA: TGCAGCGTTGAAGACCTGGGTGATACCGGCTATGGCTACACCTTC.

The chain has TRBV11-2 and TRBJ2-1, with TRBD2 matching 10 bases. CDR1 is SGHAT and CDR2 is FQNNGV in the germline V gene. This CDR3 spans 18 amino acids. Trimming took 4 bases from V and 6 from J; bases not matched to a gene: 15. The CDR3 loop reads CASSSSVRSGRVSNEQFF. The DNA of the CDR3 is TGTGCCAGCAGCTCCTCGGTTAGAAGCGGGAGGGTCTCCAATGAGCAGTTCTTC.

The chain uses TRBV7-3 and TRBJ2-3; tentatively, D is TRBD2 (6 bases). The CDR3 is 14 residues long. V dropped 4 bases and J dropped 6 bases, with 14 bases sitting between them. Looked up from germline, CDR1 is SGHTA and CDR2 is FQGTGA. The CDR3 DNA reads TGTGCCAGCAGCTCCTCTGGGGGGAAGGATACGCAGTATTTT. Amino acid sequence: CASSSSGGKDTQYF.